In its sample, the clone carrying this T cell receptor (beta chain) ranks as medium-sized. What it binds is not known. The PCR ran on 60 Vbeta and 13 Jbeta primers. The protocol was immunoSEQ multiplex PCR, while the TCRdb copy is restricted to in-frame clones and leaves out a portion. Among 140,000 to 150,000 clones, around 70% were seen once, and the ten largest hold 2.1%. This entry comes from a study of cytomegalovirus exposure and HLA in healthy donors. The CDR3 is 13 residues long. Notes on the study in general: CMV serostatus was the only immune exposure information that was available.

The chain combines TRBV1 with TRBJ1-1; the D segment call TRBD1 is taken from the table without a DNA check. TRBV1 represents a pseudogene. The sample consisted of PBMCs. The sequence came from a middle-aged man in good health and CMV-seronegative. This chain's CDR3 is CTSSGKTAPEAFF. In DNA, the CDR3 is TGCACCAGCAGCGGAAAGACAGCTCCTGAAGCTTTCTTT.